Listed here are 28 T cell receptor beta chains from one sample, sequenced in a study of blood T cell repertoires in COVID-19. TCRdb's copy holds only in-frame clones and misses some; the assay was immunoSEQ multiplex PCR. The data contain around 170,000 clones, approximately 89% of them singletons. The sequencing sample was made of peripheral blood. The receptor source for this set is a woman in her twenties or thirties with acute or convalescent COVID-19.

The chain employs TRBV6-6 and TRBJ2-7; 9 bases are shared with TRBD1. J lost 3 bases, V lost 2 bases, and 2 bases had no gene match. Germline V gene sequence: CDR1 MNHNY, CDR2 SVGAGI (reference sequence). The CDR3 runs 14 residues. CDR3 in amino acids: CASSYPGQGYEQYF. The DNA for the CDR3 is TGTGCCAGCAGTTACCCGGGACAGGGCTACGAGCAGTACTTC.

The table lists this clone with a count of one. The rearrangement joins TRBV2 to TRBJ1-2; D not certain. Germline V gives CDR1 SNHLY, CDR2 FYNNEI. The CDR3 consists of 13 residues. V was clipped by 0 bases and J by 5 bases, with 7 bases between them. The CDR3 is CASSEAWEYGYTF. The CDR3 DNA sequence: TGTGCCAGCAGTGAAGCTTGGGAGTATGGCTACACCTTC. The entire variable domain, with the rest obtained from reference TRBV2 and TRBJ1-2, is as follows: EPEVTQTPSHQVTQMGQEVILRCVPISNHLYFYWYRQILGQKVEFLVSFYNNEISEKSEIFDDQFSVERPDGSNFTLKIRSTKLEDSAMYFCASSEAWEYGYTFGSGTRLTVV.

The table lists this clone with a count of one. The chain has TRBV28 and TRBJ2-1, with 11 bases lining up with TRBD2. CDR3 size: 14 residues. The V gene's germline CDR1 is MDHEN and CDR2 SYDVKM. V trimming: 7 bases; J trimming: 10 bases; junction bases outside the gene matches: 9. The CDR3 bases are TGTGCCAGCAAGGTAGCGGGAGGGCCCGGGGAGCAGTTCTTC. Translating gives CASKVAGGPGEQFF.

CDR3 sequence (DNA): TGTGCCAGTAACCGGGGAAGAGTGGACACCGGGGAGCTGTTTTTT. This sequence encodes CASNRGRVDTGELFF. V usage is TRBV19 and J usage is TRBJ2-2, with D possibly TRBD2 on 5 matching bases. CDR3 length: 15 amino acids. Germline values: CDR1 LNHDA, CDR2 SQIVND (reference sequence). The V end lost 7 bases, the J end lost 3 bases, and 15 bases lay between the germline ends.

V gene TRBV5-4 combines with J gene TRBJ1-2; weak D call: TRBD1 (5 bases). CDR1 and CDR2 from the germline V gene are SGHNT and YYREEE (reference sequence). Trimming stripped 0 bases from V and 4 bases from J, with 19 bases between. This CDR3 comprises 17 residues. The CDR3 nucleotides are TGTGCCAGCAGCTTGGGTGCTACAGGTAACGAACTCTATGGCTACACCTTC. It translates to CASSLGATGNELYGYTF. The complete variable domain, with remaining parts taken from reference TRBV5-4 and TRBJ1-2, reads ETGVTQSPTHLIKTRGQQVTLRCSSQSGHNTVSWYQQALGQGPQFIFQYYREEENGRGNFPPRFSGLQFPNYSSELNVNALELDDSALYLCASSLGATGNELYGYTFGSGTRLTVV.

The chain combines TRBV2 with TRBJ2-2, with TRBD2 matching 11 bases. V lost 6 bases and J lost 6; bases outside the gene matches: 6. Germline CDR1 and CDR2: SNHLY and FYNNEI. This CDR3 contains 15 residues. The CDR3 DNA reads TGTGCCAGCAGGGACGATAGCGGGAGGGCCGGGGAGCTGTTTTTT. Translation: CASRDDSGRAGELFF.

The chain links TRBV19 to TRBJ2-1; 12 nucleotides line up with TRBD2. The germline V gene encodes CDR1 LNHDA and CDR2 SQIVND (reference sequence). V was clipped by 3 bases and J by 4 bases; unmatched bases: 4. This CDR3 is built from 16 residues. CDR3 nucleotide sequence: TGTGCCAGTAGTATGGGCGGACTAGCGGGGTACAATGAGCAGTTCTTC. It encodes CASSMGGLAGYNEQFF. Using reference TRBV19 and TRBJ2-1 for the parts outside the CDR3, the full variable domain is DGGITQSPKYLFRKEGQNVTLSCEQNLNHDAMYWYRQDPGQGLRLIYYSQIVNDFQKGDIAEGYSVSREKKESFPLTVTSAQKNPTAFYLCASSMGGLAGYNEQFFGPGTRLTVL.

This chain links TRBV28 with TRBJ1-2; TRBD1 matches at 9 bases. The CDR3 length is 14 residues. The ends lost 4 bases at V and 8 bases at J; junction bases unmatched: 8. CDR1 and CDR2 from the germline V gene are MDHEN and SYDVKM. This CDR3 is CASSSQGAYRGYTF. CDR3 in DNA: TGTGCCAGCAGTTCACAGGGGGCATATAGGGGCTACACCTTC.

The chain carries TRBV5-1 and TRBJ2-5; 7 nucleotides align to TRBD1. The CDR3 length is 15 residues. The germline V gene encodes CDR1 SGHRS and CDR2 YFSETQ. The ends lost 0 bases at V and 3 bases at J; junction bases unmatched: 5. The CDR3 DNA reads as TGCGCCAGCAGCTTGGACGGGACAGCCGAAGAGACCCAGTACTTC. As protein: CASSLDGTAEETQYF.

In nucleotides, the CDR3 is TGTGCCAGCACGGGACTAGCGGGAGGGGGACAAGAGACCCAGTACTTC. As protein: CASTGLAGGGQETQYF. This chain joins TRBV7-8 and TRBJ2-5, with TRBD2 identical over 16 bases. Per germline, CDR1 SGHVS and CDR2 FQNEAQ. The CDR3 length is 16 residues. Trimming took 7 bases from V and 2 from J; bases not matched to a gene: 4. Drawing the rest from reference TRBV7-8 and TRBJ2-5, the complete variable domain is GAGVSQSPRYKVAKRGQDVALRCDPISGHVSLFWYQQALGQGPEFLTYFQNEAQLDKSGLPSDRFFAERPEGSVSTLKIQRTQQEDSAVYLCASTGLAGGGQETQYFGPGTRLLVL.

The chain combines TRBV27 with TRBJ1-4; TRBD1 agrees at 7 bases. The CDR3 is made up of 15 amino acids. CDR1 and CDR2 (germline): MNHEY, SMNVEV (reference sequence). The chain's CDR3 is CGYRGGARTNEKLFF. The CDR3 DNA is TGTGGGTATAGAGGGGGCGCCCGGACTAATGAAAAACTGTTTTTT.

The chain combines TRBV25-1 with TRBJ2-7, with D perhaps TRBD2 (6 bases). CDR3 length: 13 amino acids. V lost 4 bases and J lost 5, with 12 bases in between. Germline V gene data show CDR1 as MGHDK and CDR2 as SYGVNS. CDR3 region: CASSVSGVHEQYF. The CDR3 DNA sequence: TGTGCCAGCAGTGTATCGGGAGTCCACGAGCAGTACTTC.

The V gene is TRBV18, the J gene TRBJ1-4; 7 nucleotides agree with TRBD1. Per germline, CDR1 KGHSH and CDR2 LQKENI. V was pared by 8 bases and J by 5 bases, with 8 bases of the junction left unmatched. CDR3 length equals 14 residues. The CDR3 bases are TGTGCCAGCCACGGGGACAGACAAAATGAAAAACTGTTTTTT. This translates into CASHGDRQNEKLFF.

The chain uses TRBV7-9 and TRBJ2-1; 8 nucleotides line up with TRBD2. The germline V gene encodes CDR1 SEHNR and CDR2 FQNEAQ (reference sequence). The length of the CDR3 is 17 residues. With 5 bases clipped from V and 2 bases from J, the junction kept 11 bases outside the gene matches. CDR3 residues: CASSPGPGLVTYNEQFF. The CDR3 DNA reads TGTGCCAGCAGCCCGGGCCCGGGACTAGTAACCTACAATGAGCAGTTCTTC.

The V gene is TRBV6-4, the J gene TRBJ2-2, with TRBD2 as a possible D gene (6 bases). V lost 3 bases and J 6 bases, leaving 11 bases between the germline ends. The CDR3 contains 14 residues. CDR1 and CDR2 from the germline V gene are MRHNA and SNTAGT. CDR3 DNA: TGTGCCAGCAGTGAGGCGGGAAAAGCCGGGGAGCTGTTTTTT. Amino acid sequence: CASSEAGKAGELFF.

CDR3 sequence (DNA): TGTGCCAGCAGCCTCCTGACCAGGCAATACGAGCAGTACTTC. It codes for CASSLLTRQYEQYF. The chain employs TRBV28 and TRBJ2-7; D is unclear. Germline V gene lookup returns CDR1 MDHEN and CDR2 SYDVKM. The V end was cut by 6 bases, the J end by 4 bases, with 16 bases between. The CDR3 runs to 14 residues.

As DNA, the CDR3 is TGTGCCAGTCAGAAGCAGGGGCCGGGGACCCAGTACTTC. This gives the protein CASQKQGPGTQYF. V gene TRBV28 combines with J gene TRBJ2-5; a weak D match, TRBD1 (6 bases). CDR1 is MDHEN, CDR2 SYDVKM, per germline. The CDR3 runs 13 residues. With 9 bases removed from V and 7 bases from J, the gap between germline ends came to 18 bases.

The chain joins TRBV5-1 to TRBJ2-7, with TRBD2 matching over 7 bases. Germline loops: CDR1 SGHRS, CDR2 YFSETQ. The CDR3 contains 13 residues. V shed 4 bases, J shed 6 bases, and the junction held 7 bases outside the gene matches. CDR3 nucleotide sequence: TGCGCCAGCAGCCCCTTTGGGGAGGGCGAGCAGTACTTC. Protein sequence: CASSPFGEGEQYF.

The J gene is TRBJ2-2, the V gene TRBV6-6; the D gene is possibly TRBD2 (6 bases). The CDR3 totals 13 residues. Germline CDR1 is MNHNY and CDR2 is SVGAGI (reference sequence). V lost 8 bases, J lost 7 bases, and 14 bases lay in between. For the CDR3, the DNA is TGTGCCAGCTATGCGGGGATGAGCGGGGAGCTGTTTTTT. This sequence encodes CASYAGMSGELFF.

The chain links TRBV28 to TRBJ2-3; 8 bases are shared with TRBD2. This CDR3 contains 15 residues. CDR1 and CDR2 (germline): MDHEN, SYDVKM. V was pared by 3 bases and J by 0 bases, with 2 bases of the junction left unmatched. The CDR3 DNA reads TGTGCCAGCAGTTTGAGCGGGAGAAGCACAGATACGCAGTATTTT. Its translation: CASSLSGRSTDTQYF.

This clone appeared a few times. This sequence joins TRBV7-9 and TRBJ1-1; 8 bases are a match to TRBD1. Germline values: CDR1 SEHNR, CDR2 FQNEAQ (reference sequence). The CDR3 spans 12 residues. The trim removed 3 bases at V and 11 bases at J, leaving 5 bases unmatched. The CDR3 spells CASSFSGTGAFF. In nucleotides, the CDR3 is TGTGCCAGCAGCTTTTCCGGGACAGGTGCTTTCTTT.

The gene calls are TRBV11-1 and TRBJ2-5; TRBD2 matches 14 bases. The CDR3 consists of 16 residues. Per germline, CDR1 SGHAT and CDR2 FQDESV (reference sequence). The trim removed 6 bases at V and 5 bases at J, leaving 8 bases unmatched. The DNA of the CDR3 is TGTGCCAGCAGACCGGGACTAGCGGGAGCAATGGAGACCCAGTACTTC. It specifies CASRPGLAGAMETQYF.

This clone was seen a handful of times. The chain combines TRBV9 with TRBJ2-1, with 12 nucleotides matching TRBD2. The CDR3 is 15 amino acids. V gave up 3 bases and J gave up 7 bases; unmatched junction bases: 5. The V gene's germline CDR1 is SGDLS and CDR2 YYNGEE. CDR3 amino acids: CASSGTSGRSNEQFF. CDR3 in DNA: TGTGCCAGCAGCGGTACTAGCGGGAGGTCTAATGAGCAGTTCTTC.

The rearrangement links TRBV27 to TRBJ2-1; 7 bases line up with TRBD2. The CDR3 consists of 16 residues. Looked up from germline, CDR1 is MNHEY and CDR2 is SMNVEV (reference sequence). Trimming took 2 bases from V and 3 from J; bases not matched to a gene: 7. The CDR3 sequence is CASSLIPGLSYNEQFF. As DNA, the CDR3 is TGTGCCAGCAGTTTAATCCCGGGACTAAGCTACAATGAGCAGTTCTTC.

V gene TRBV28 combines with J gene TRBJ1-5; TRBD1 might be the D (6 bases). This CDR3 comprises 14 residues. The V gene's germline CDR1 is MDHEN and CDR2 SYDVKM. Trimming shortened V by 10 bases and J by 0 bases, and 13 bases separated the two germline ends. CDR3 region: CATKQGFSNQPQHF. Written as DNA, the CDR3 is TGTGCCACCAAACAGGGTTTTAGCAATCAGCCCCAGCATTTT.

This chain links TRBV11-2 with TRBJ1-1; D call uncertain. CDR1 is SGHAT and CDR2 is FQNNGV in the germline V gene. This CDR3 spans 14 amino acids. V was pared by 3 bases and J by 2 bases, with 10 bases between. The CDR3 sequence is CASSFVAANTEAFF. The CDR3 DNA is TGTGCCAGCAGCTTCGTGGCCGCCAACACTGAAGCTTTCTTT.

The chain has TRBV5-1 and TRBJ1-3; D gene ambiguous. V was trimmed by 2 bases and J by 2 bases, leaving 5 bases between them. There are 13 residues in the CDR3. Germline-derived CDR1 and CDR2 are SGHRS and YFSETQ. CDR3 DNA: TGCGCCAGCAGCTTCCATCCTGGAAACACCATATATTTT. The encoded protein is CASSFHPGNTIYF.

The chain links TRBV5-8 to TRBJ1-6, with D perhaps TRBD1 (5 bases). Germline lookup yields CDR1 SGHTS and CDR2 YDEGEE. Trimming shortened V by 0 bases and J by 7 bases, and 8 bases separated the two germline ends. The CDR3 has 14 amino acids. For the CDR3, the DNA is TGTGCCAGCAGCTTGGGGGCAGGGAATTCACCCCTCCACTTT. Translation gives CASSLGAGNSPLHF.